This TCR beta chain was documented in a study of PD-1 blockade in classical Hodgkin lymphoma (dated by TCRdb to about 2020). Study-level background: Nivolumab dosing was 3 mg/kg intravenously every 2 weeks, continuing until either disease progression or unacceptable toxicity. The study used CyTOF and TCR beta sequencing to define a peripheral blood immune signature of response to PD-1 blockade in classical Hodgkin lymphoma.

As to this clone: Its antigen is still unknown. No much larger clone exists at a distance of one base, and base qualities are not known.

Genomic DNA was extracted with the Qiagen DNeasy kit from unsorted PBMCs and from negatively selected CD4+ and CD8+ fractions. TCR beta CDR3 regions were amplified by immunoSEQ multiplex PCR using primers annealing to V and J segments. A synthetic immune receptor repertoire was used to minimize amplification bias, and any remaining bias was removed computationally after sequencing. On the authors' methods: Repertoire diversity was quantified as the Shannon entropy index using custom Python scripts. The unsorted, CD4+ and CD8+ repertoires were each analyzed separately, with the exception of combined analyses, where CD4+ and CD8+ sequences were merged in silico. Clonal expansion was defined as at least a 2-fold frequency increase after treatment relative to C1D1, with a pseudocount of 0.5 for undetected baseline clones. Clones with 0 or 1 copy at C1D1 were defined as singleton clones, while clones with 2 or more copies were defined as non-singleton clones. By matching protein sequences in sorted samples from the same patient, clones expanded in unsorted samples were annotated as CD4+, CD8+ or unknown. Diversity changes from C1D1 to C4D1 were tested in paired samples using Wilcoxon tests. This immuneACCESS table, as held by TCRdb, lists in-frame sequences with V and J called but not all clones. Of the missing ones, under half trace to an unresolved V gene in checked studies; the others have no known cause. That table gives V, J and clone size, and the DNA gave D and trimming. The sample includes approximately 25,000 clones, with 69% observed a single time. Of the sample, approximately 3.5% falls within the top ten clones.

This sample's time point label indicates: cycle 1 day 1 (C1D1), immediately before nivolumab initiation. Every trial patient had relapsed following autologous stem cell transplantation, and prior brentuximab vedotin exposure was what differed among cohorts A, B and C. The trial cohort included 50 to 60 patients with relapsed/refractory classical Hodgkin lymphoma, and each patient had a best overall response of complete response, partial response or progressive disease. In the multi-cohort phase II CheckMate 205 trial, trial patients received single-agent nivolumab. An independent review committee assessed best overall response by applying the 2007 International Working Group response criteria. Trial PBMCs were obtained immediately prior to nivolumab initiation (C1D1) and on therapy at cycle 2 day 1 and cycle 4 day 1. After peripheral blood was drawn into 8 mL Vacutainer Cell Preparation Tubes, PBMCs were isolated by centrifugation and then cryopreserved.

According to the germline V gene, CDR1 reads SGHTA and CDR2 reads FQGNSA. Including cysteine and phenylalanine, the CDR3 has 16 amino acids. Only the CDR3 DNA is retained, 48 bases long and in frame from the first base. V and J are trimmed by 4 bases and 5 bases, and the gene matches miss 9 bases of the junction. General study outcomes and caveats: Lower diversity was seen in patients whose nivolumab began less than 1 year after ASCT, and these patients were left out of later analyses so that immune reconstitution would not confound the results. Baseline TCR diversity was reported as lower in newly diagnosed patients than in healthy donors, and lower still in relapsed/refractory patients. Among trial patients, those achieving complete response had baseline diversity similar to that of newly diagnosed patients, while diversity was significantly lower in partial responders and progressors. The study was restricted to a single clinical trial cohort, and the causes of repertoire differences, possibly disease activity or prior therapy, were left undefined. By C4D1, a significant rise was seen in CD4+ TCR diversity but not in CD8+ TCR diversity (p=0.0027 vs p=0.16), and the rise was most apparent among complete responders (p=0.02).

The chain links TRBV7-2 with TRBJ1-5, with TRBD1 matching 9 junction bases. Sequencing was performed on peripheral blood mononuclear cells (PBMCs), taken at baseline. The clonotype originates from a human donor with classical Hodgkin lymphoma. The DNA sequence is TGTGCCAGCAGCTCCCGGACAGGGGCTACCGATCAGCCCCAGCATTTT. Its coded protein is CASSSRTGATDQPQHF.